One and the same sample provided the 17 T cell receptor beta chains below, sequenced in a study of PD-L1 blockade in urothelial cancer. Time point here: peripheral blood 6 weeks after treatment start. The assay was immunoSEQ multiplex PCR, and TCRdb's table has in-frame clones only and misses some. The table shows around 100,000 clones, with under 95% occurring only once. The material was PBMCs, obtained around atezolizumab (anti-PD-L1) treatment. All receptors come from a man in his fifties or sixties with urothelial cancer.

The rearrangement links TRBV7-2 to TRBJ1-2, with D possibly matching TRBD1 (5 bases). Germline CDR1 SGHTA, CDR2 FQGNSA. The CDR3 covers 14 residues. V was shortened by 5 bases and J by 4 bases, with 14 bases between the two germline ends. CDR3 sequence: CASSKDTGGYGYTF. The CDR3 DNA follows: TGTGCCAGCAGCAAGGACACGGGCGGCTATGGCTACACCTTC.

CDR3 DNA sequence: TGCAGCGTGGTAACAGGGGGAGATCAGCCCCAGCATTTT. It specifies CSVVTGGDQPQHF. This rearrangement joins TRBV29-1 to TRBJ1-5; 8 bases line up with TRBD1. The CDR3 is 13 amino acids. Losses at the gene ends were 6 bases for V and 5 bases for J; bases not matched to a gene: 6. Germline V lookup: CDR1 SQVTM, CDR2 ANQGSEA.

The chain links TRBV4-3 to TRBJ1-2; 10 positions agree with TRBD1. CDR1 and CDR2 from the germline V gene are LGHNA and YSLEER. The CDR3 sequence is 15 residues long. J was trimmed by 3 bases and V by 3 bases; bases with no gene match: 4. The CDR3 bases are TGCGCCAGCAGCCAGGGGACAGGGGCTTACTATGGCTACACCTTC. This translates into CASSQGTGAYYGYTF.

The V and J genes are TRBV19 and TRBJ2-7; 7 bases are shared with TRBD2. J lost 2 bases, V lost 5 bases, and 3 bases had no gene match. The CDR3 is made up of 13 amino acids. The germline V gene has CDR1 LNHDA and CDR2 SQIVND (reference sequence). The CDR3 loop is CASSSSGTYEQYF. In nucleotides, the CDR3 is TGTGCCAGTAGTTCTAGCGGAACCTACGAGCAGTACTTC.

The J gene is TRBJ2-5, the V gene TRBV27, with 13 bases lining up with TRBD2. Germline V gene data show CDR1 as MNHEY and CDR2 as SMNVEV (reference sequence). This CDR3 is 17 amino acids long. J was trimmed by 4 bases and V by 8 bases; bases with no gene match: 13. CDR3 protein: CASSSNGGLAGAETQYF. CDR3 DNA sequence: TGTGCCAGCTCCTCAAACGGAGGACTAGCGGGAGCAGAGACCCAGTACTTC.

The V call is TRBV2, the J call TRBJ2-7; 10 bases are a match to TRBD1. CDR1 and CDR2 (germline): SNHLY, FYNNEI. The CDR3 spans 14 residues. The J segment lost 4 bases and the V segment lost 8 bases, leaving 8 bases of the junction unmatched. CDR3 protein: CASSSGTGEYEQYF. DNA of the CDR3: TGTGCCAGCTCCTCGGGGACAGGGGAATACGAGCAGTACTTC.

The rearrangement uses TRBV7-6 and TRBJ2-2; D is ambiguous. From germline, CDR1 is SGHVS and CDR2 FNYEAQ. The CDR3 totals 16 residues. V gave up 0 bases and J gave up 5 bases, with 13 bases separating them. The CDR3 loop reads CASSLARSEPTGELFF. The CDR3 coding sequence is TGTGCCAGCAGCTTAGCGCGGTCAGAACCTACCGGGGAGCTGTTTTTT. Complete variable domain (other parts from reference TRBV7-6 and TRBJ2-2): GAGVSQSPRYKVTKRGQDVALRCDPISGHVSLYWYRQALGQGPEFLTYFNYEAQQDKSGLPNDRFSAERPEGSISTLTIQRTEQRDSAMYRCASSLARSEPTGELFFGEGSRLTVL.

This chain uses TRBV4-1 with TRBJ2-3; D possibly corresponds to TRBD2 (5 bases). Germline values: CDR1 MGHRA, CDR2 YSYEKL. The CDR3 covers 17 residues. V gave up 0 bases and J gave up 0 bases, with 13 bases separating them. Written as DNA, the CDR3 is TGCGCCAGCAGCCAAGAAGGAGCGGCGGCTAGCACAGATACGCAGTATTTT. Its translation is CASSQEGAAASTDTQYF.

The chain uses TRBV15 and TRBJ2-5; 10 bases match TRBD2. Germline V gene sequence: CDR1 LNHNV, CDR2 YYDKDF (reference sequence). Trimming cost V 3 bases and J 2 bases; bases outside gene matches: 9. The CDR3 has 17 residues. CDR3 in amino acids: CATSSHGASGGQETQYF. The DNA of the CDR3 is TGTGCCACCAGCAGCCACGGGGCTAGCGGGGGTCAAGAGACCCAGTACTTC.

V is TRBV13 and J is TRBJ2-2; a weak D match, TRBD1 (5 bases). The CDR3 is made up of 12 amino acids. Germline assignment: CDR1 PRHDT and CDR2 FYEKMQ (reference sequence). Deletions cut 4 bases from V and 9 bases from J, with 9 bases between. For the CDR3, the DNA is TGTGCCAGCAGCTCAAACAGGAGGGAGCTGTTTTTT. It is translated as CASSSNRRELFF.

This rearrangement joins TRBV5-4 to TRBJ2-7; possible D gene TRBD2, 6 bases. CDR1 and CDR2 from the germline V gene are SGHNT and YYREEE (reference sequence). Between the trimmed V and J ends, which lost 4 bases and 7 bases, there was a span of 18 bases. The CDR3 sequence is 14 residues long. Here the CDR3 DNA reads TGTGCCAGCAGCCCGGGACTCGACATACGAGAGCAGTACTTC. Translating gives CASSPGLDIREQYF. The full variable domain, in which reference TRBV5-4 and TRBJ2-7 provide the parts outside the CDR3, is ETGVTQSPTHLIKTRGQQVTLRCSSQSGHNTVSWYQQALGQGPQFIFQYYREEENGRGNFPPRFSGLQFPNYSSELNVNALELDDSALYLCASSPGLDIREQYFGPGTRLTVT.

The rearrangement joins TRBV7-2 to TRBJ2-7; a possible D gene is TRBD2 (5 bases). Germline values: CDR1 SGHTA, CDR2 FQGNSA. V lost 1 base and J 6 bases, leaving 13 bases between the germline ends. This CDR3 region has 14 residues. The CDR3: CASSLGPGSSEQYF. The CDR3 DNA follows: TGTGCCAGCAGCTTAGGGCCGGGATCTTCCGAGCAGTACTTC.

This clone was recorded only once. V gene TRBV18 combines with J gene TRBJ1-5, with TRBD1 as a possible D gene (6 bases). The CDR3 contains 15 residues. V was trimmed by 8 bases and J by 2 bases, leaving 16 bases between them. Germline V CDR1 and CDR2: KGHSH, LQKENI. Here the CDR3 DNA reads TGTGCCAGCCGATCCAGAGGGGGTGGCAATCAGCCCCAGCATTTT. This sequence encodes CASRSRGGGNQPQHF.

The V call is TRBV27, the J call TRBJ2-1; 14 bases line up with TRBD2. This CDR3 region has 15 residues. V lost 5 bases and J lost 6; bases outside the gene matches: 3. The germline CDR1 and CDR2 sequences are MNHEY and SMNVEV (reference sequence). CDR3 DNA: TGTGCCAGCAGTCCCGGACTAGCGGGAGGCAATGAGCAGTTCTTC. The encoded protein is CASSPGLAGGNEQFF.

The chain combines TRBV6-1 with TRBJ2-5; TRBD1 agrees at 9 bases. The germline CDR1 and CDR2 sequences are MNHNS and SASEGT. This CDR3 contains 15 residues. The junction had 9 bases not matched to a gene; V was cut back by 5 bases and J by 5 bases. As DNA, the CDR3 is TGTGCCAGCAGTACCCGACAGGGGGGACAGGAGACCCAGTACTTC. Its protein is CASSTRQGGQETQYF.

This rearrangement joins TRBV5-1 to TRBJ1-1, with D possibly TRBD1 on 5 matching bases. Germline V gene lookup returns CDR1 SGHRS and CDR2 YFSETQ. The CDR3 runs 16 residues. Trimming took off 4 bases at V and 4 bases at J, with 20 bases between the two ends. CDR3 amino acids: CASSPTTQVWVTEAFF. In nucleotides, the CDR3 is TGCGCCAGCAGCCCGACGACACAGGTTTGGGTCACTGAAGCTTTCTTT.

The chain is built from TRBV7-2 and TRBJ1-2; D perhaps matches TRBD1 (6 bases). Germline V gene lookup returns CDR1 SGHTA and CDR2 FQGNSA. This CDR3 has 14 residues. Trimming took off 5 bases at V and 3 bases at J, with 13 bases between the two ends. The CDR3 coding sequence is TGTGCCAGCAGCACTCGACAGGAGGACTATGGCTACACCTTC. It codes for CASSTRQEDYGYTF.